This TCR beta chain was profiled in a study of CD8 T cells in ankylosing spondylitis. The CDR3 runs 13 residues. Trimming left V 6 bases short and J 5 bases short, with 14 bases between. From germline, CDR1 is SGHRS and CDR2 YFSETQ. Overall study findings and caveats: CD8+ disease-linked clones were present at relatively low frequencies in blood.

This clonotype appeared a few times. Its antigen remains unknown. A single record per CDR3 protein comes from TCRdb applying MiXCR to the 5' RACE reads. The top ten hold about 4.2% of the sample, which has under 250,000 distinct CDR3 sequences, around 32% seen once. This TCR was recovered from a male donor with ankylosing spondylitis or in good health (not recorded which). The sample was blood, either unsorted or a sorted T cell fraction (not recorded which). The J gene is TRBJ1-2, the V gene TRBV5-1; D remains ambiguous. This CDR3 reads CASNIDPGYGYTF. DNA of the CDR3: TGCGCCAGCAATATAGACCCGGGATATGGCTACACCTTC.